This TCR beta chain derives from a study of identical twins. V was pared by 7 bases and J by 4 bases, with 4 bases of the junction left unmatched. The germline V gene encodes CDR1 SEHNR and CDR2 FQNEAQ (reference sequence). CDR3 length equals 13 residues. TCRdb re-analysed the 5' RACE reads in MiXCR, keeping a single row per CDR3 protein. This sample has about 530,000 distinct CDR3 sequences, with approximately 16% found just once. These data were likewise used in another study, on yellow fever vaccine responses in identical twins.

Sequencing used CD4+ T cells sorted from blood. V and J are TRBV7-9 and TRBJ2-1, with TRBD2 identical over 7 bases. This clonotype was obtained from a woman between 18 and 30 years old in good health. The CDR3 region is CASTGTIYNEQFF. As DNA, the CDR3 is TGTGCCAGCACTGGGACTATTTACAATGAGCAGTTCTTC.